The following is a T cell receptor (beta chain) sequence with its context. Its matching antigen is unknown. The data were produced by immunoSEQ multiplex PCR, yet TCRdb's version contains in-frame clones alone and is incomplete. Among around 82,000 clones, 84% were seen once, and the ten largest hold approximately 2.1%. The sample's time point: pretreatment peripheral blood. Between 1 and 8 samples, pretreatment and on-treatment, were given by each patient. The CDR3 length is 11 residues. The ends were cut back, 4 bases at V and 7 bases at J, with 9 bases in the middle. The germline V gene has CDR1 SGHRS and CDR2 YFSETQ. This sample stems from a study of PD-L1 blockade in urothelial cancer. Study in general: Prior regimens of chemotherapy numbered 0 to 3 per patient. Reported median T cell count for blood samples was some 140,000. Study results and limitations: Lower than median blood TCR clonality before treatment predicted better survival.

This TCR derives from a man aged 55-75 years with urothelial cancer. This material consisted of PBMCs, taken around atezolizumab (anti-PD-L1) treatment. The chain couples TRBV5-1 to TRBJ2-7; maybe TRBD1 (6 bases). This CDR3 reads CASSGDREQYF. The CDR3 DNA reads TGCGCCAGCAGCGGCGACAGGGAGCAGTACTTC.